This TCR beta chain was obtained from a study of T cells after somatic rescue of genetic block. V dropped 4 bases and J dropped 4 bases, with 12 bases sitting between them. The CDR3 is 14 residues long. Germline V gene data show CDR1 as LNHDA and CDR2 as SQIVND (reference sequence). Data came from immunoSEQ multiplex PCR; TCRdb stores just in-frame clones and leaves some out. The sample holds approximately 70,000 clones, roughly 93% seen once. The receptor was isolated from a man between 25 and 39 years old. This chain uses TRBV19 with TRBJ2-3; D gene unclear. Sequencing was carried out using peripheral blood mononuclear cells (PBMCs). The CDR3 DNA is TGTGCCAGTAGTAACCGAGGCGTGCCAGATACGCAGTATTTT. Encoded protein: CASSNRGVPDTQYF.